Presented here are 11 T cell receptor beta chains from one specimen sequenced in a study of control samples from healthy donors and cancer patients. The repertoire was sequenced with immunoSEQ multiplex PCR; TCRdb's copy has only in-frame clones and lacks some. The sample comprises 150,000 to 200,000 clones, 88% of which are singletons, and approximately 1.7% rests with the top ten. The specimen sequenced was blood. The receptors shown here come from a man aged 18 to 30 in good health.

With regard to this clone: The germline gene is not matched at one end of the junction; a read error may be the cause. The chain carries TRBV5-1 and TRBJ2-1; 9 nucleotides align to TRBD2. CDR1 SGHRS and CDR2 YFSETQ come from the germline V gene. The CDR3 is 18 residues long. CDR3 loop: CASTLGSGASGDYNEQFF. CDR3 coding DNA: TGCGCCAGCACCTTGGGTTCGGGAGCTAGCGGGGACTACAATGAGCAGTTCTTC.

The rearrangement uses TRBV2 and TRBJ1-4; 7 nucleotides align to TRBD1. The length of the CDR3 is 15 residues. In germline, CDR1 is SNHLY, CDR2 FYNNEI. V gave up 5 bases and J gave up 4 bases; unmatched junction bases: 7. The chain's CDR3 is CASSYDRVLNEKLFF. CDR3 bases: TGTGCCAGCAGTTACGACAGGGTCCTTAATGAAAAACTGTTTTTT.

The rearrangement uses TRBV18 and TRBJ1-1; maybe TRBD1 (6 bases). Per germline, CDR1 KGHSH and CDR2 LQKENI. CDR3 size: 13 residues. V dropped 3 bases and J dropped 11 bases, with 16 bases sitting between them. The CDR3 spells CASSPGQLLEAFF. The CDR3 DNA is TGTGCCAGCTCACCCGGACAGTTGCTGGAGGCTTTCTTT.

The chain recombines TRBV19 with TRBJ1-1, with D possibly TRBD1 on 5 matching bases. There are 14 residues in the CDR3. Trimming stripped 2 bases from V and 2 bases from J, with 9 bases between. Germline CDR1 reads LNHDA; CDR2 reads SQIVND (reference sequence). CDR3 loop: CASSIWGGNTEAFF. CDR3 DNA sequence: TGTGCCAGTAGTATATGGGGGGGTAACACTGAAGCTTTCTTT.

The chain joins TRBV4-1 to TRBJ1-1, with D hard to call. V lost 4 bases and J 3 bases, leaving 15 bases between the germline ends. This CDR3 is built from 15 residues. Germline V CDR1 and CDR2: MGHRA, YSYEKL. CDR3 DNA sequence: TGCGCCAGCAGCCCCGATCGTCTCGCTTACACTGAAGCTTTCTTT. It encodes CASSPDRLAYTEAFF.

V and J are TRBV19 and TRBJ2-5, with D possibly matching TRBD2 (5 bases). V was shortened by 8 bases and J by 2 bases, with 12 bases between the two germline ends. CDR1 is LNHDA, CDR2 SQIVND, per germline (reference sequence). This CDR3 contains 13 residues. The CDR3 DNA is TGTGCCAGTTCCTCGACTATACAAGAGACCCAGTACTTC. It yields the protein CASSSTIQETQYF. Full variable domain (missing parts from reference TRBV19 and TRBJ2-5): DGGITQSPKYLFRKEGQNVTLSCEQNLNHDAMYWYRQDPGQGLRLIYYSQIVNDFQKGDIAEGYSVSREKKESFPLTVTSAQKNPTAFYLCASSSTIQETQYFGPGTRLLVL.

The V gene is TRBV5-4, the J gene TRBJ1-2; D uncertain. The CDR3 has 14 residues. CDR1 and CDR2 (germline): SGHNT, YYREEE (reference sequence). The germline V and J ends were trimmed by 4 bases and 7 bases, with 17 bases remaining between them. CDR3 nucleotide sequence: TGTGCCAGCAGCCAACAACTAGAGGCTCCTGGCTACACCTTC. Translating it yields CASSQQLEAPGYTF. Filled out from reference TRBV5-4 and TRBJ1-2, the complete variable domain reads ETGVTQSPTHLIKTRGQQVTLRCSSQSGHNTVSWYQQALGQGPQFIFQYYREEENGRGNFPPRFSGLQFPNYSSELNVNALELDDSALYLCASSQQLEAPGYTFGSGTRLTVV.

The chain carries TRBV7-2 and TRBJ2-2; unclear D gene. The V end lost 1 base, the J end lost 2 bases, and 5 bases lay between the germline ends. The CDR3 length is 14 residues. Germline V gene sequence: CDR1 SGHTA, CDR2 FQGNSA. CDR3 loop: CASSLVRNTGELFF. CDR3 in DNA: TGTGCCAGCAGCTTAGTTCGTAACACCGGGGAGCTGTTTTTT.

The chain uses TRBV5-8 and TRBJ1-2, with D possibly TRBD1 on 5 matching bases. CDR1 SGHTS and CDR2 YDEGEE come from the germline V gene. The ends were cut back, 4 bases at V and 8 bases at J, with 12 bases in the middle. CDR3 length: 12 residues. CDR3 coding DNA: TGTGCCAGCAGCATCACCCGGGGGGGCTACACCTTC. It encodes CASSITRGGYTF. Complete variable domain (other parts from reference TRBV5-8 and TRBJ1-2): EAGVTQSPTHLIKTRGQQATLRCSPISGHTSVYWYQQALGLGLQFLLWYDEGEERNRGNFPPRFSGRQFPNYSSELNVNALELEDSALYLCASSITRGGYTFGSGTRLTVV.

The chain recombines TRBV7-9 with TRBJ1-6, with TRBD1 identical over 9 bases. The CDR3 totals 15 residues. Trimming at V came to 5 bases and at J to 7 bases, leaving 6 bases not matched to a gene. The germline CDR1 and CDR2 sequences are SEHNR and FQNEAQ (reference sequence). The CDR3 nucleotides read TGTGCCAGCAGCCCTCGGACAGGGGAGAATTCACCCCTCCACTTT. It encodes CASSPRTGENSPLHF.

The rearrangement joins TRBV19 to TRBJ2-7; D may be TRBD2 (5 bases). Trimming took off 6 bases at V and 0 bases at J, with 12 bases between the two ends. From germline, CDR1 is LNHDA and CDR2 SQIVND (reference sequence). The length of the CDR3 is 14 residues. As DNA, the CDR3 is TGTGCCAGTAGCTTAATGGGGAGCTCCTACGAGCAGTACTTC. It translates to CASSLMGSSYEQYF.